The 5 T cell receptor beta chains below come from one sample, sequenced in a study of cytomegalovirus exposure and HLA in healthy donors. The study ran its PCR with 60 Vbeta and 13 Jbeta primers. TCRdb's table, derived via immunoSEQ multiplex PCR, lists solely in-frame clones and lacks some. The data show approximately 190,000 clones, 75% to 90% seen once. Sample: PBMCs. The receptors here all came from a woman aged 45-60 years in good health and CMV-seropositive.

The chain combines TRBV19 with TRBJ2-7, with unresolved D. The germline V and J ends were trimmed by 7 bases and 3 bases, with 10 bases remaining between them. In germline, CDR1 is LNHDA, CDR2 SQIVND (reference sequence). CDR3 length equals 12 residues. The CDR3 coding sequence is TGTGCCAGTATAGGCGGAGACTACGAGCAGTACTTC. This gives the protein CASIGGDYEQYF.

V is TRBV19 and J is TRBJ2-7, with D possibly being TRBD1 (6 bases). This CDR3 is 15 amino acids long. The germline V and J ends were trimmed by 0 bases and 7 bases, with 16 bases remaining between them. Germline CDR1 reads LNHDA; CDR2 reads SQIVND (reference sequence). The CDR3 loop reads CASSIDETGFGEQYF. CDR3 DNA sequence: TGTGCCAGTAGTATAGACGAGACAGGTTTTGGGGAGCAGTACTTC.

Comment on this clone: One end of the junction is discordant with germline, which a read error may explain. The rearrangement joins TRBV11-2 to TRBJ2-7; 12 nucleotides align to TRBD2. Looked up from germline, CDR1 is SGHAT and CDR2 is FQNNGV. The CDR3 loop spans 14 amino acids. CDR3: CASSLETSGGEQYF. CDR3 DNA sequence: TGTGCCAGCAGCCTAGAGACTAGCGGGGGAGAGCAGTACTTC.

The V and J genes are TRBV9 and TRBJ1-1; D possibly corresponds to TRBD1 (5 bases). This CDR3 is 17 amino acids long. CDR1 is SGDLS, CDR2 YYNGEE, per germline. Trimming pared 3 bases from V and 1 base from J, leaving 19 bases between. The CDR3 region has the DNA TGTGCCAGCAGCGCCTTAGGGAATGTGGGGGGGAACACTGAAGCTTTCTTT. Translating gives CASSALGNVGGNTEAFF.

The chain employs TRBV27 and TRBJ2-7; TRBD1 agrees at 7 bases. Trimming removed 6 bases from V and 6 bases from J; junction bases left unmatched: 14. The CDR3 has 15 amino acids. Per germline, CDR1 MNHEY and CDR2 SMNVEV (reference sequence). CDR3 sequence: CASRFIFSGGSEQYF. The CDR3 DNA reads TGTGCCAGCAGGTTCATCTTCTCAGGGGGAAGCGAGCAGTACTTC.